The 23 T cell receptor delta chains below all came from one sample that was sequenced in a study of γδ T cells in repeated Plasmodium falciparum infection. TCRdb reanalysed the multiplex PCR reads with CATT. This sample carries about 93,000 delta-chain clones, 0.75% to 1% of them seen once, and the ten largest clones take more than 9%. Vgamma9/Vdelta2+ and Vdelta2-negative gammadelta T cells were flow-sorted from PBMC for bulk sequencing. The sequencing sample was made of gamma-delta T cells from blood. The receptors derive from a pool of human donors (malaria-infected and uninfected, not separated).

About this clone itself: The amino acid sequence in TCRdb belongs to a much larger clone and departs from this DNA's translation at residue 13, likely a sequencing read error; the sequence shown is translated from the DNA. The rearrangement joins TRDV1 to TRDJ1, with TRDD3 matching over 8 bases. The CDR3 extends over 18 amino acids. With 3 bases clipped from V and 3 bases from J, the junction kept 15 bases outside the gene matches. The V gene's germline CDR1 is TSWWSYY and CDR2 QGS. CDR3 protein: CALGDPVWDTHNPDKLIF. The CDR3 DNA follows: TGTGCTCTTGGGGACCCAGTTTGGGATACGCACAACCCCGATAAACTCATCTTT.

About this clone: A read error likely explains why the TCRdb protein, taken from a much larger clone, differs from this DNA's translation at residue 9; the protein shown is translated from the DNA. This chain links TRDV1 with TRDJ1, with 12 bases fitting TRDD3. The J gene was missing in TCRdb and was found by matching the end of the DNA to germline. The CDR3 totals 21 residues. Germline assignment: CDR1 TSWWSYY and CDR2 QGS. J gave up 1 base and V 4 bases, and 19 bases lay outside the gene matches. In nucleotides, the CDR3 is TGTGCTCTTGGGGGGACTTCCTCCCATACTGGGGGATACATTCCCACCGATAAACTCATCTTT. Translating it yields CALGGTSSHTGGYIPTDKLIF.

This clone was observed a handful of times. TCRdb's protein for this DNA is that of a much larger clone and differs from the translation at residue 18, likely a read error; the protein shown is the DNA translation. The CDR3 sequence is CACDTVITGGTARDTRQVFF. The CDR3 DNA sequence: TGTGCCTGTGACACCGTAATTACGGGGGGAACCGCCCGGGACACCCGACAGGTGTTTTTC. Called V gene: TRDV2; the J gene was not called; TRDD3 is the table's D call and was not checked against the DNA. Germline V CDR1 and CDR2: GEAIGNYY, EKD. The CDR3 is 20 amino acids.

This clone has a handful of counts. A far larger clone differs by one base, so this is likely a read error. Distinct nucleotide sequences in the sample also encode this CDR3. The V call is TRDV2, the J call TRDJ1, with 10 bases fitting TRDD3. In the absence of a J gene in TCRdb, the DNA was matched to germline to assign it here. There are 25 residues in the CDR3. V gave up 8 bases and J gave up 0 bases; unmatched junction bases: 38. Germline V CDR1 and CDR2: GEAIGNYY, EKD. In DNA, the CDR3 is TGTGCCTCCTATCCTCTTCCTACGGGGAACTGTAGGAGCTGTACTGGGGGATCCTACACCGATAAACTCATCTTT. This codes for CASYPLPTGNCRSCTGGSYTDKLIF.

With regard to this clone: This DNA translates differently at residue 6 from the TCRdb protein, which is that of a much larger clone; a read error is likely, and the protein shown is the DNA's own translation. In DNA form, the CDR3 reads TGTGCTCTTGGGGAACCGTTCGGGGGGCCAGTCTTGACTGCGTACTGGGGGTTACCTTACACCGATAAACTCATCTTT. Translating gives CALGEPFGGPVLTAYWGLPYTDKLIF. This chain links TRDV1 with TRDJ1, with TRDD3 identical over 8 bases. The J gene was not available in TCRdb and was assigned here by matching the DNA to germline segments. The CDR3 runs 26 residues. With 1 base clipped from V and 0 bases from J, the junction kept 34 bases outside the gene matches. In germline, CDR1 is TSWWSYY, CDR2 QGS.

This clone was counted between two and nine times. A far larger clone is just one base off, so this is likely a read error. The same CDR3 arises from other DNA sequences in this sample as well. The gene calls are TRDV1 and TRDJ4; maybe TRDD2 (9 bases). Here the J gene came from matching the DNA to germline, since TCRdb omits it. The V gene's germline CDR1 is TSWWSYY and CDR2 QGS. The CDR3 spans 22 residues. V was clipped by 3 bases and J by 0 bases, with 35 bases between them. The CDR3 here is CALGDPYLPTMSTGGSARPLIF. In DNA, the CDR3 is TGTGCTCTTGGGGACCCATACCTTCCTACGATGTCTACTGGGGGGTCGGCCAGACCCCTGATCTTT.

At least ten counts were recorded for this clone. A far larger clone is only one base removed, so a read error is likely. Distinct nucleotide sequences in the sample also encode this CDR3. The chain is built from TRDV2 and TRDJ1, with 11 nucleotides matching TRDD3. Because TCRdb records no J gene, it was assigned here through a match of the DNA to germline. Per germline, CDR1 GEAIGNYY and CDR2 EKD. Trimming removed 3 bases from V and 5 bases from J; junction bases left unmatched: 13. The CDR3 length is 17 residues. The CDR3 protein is CACDPVGLGDTSDKLIF. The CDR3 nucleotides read TGTGCCTGTGACCCCGTCGGTCTGGGGGATACATCTGATAAACTCATCTTT.

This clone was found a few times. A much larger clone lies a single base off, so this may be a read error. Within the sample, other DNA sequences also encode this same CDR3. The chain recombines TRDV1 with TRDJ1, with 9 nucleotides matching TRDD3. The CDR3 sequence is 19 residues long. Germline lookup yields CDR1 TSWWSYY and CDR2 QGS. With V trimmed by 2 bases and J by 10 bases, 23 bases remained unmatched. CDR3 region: CALGENLLTVPVGDKGLIF. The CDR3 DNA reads TGTGCTCTTGGGGAAAACCTCCTGACCGTACCCGTGGGGGATAAGGGACTCATCTTT.

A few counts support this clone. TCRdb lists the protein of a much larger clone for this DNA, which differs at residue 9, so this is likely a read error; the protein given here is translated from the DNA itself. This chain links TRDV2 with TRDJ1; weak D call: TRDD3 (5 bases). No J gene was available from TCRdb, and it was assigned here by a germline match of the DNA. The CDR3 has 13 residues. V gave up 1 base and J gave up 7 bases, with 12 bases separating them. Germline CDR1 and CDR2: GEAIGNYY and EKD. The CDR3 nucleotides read TGTGCCTGTGACACTACGTACTGGAGTAAACTCATCTTT. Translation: CACDTTYWSKLIF.

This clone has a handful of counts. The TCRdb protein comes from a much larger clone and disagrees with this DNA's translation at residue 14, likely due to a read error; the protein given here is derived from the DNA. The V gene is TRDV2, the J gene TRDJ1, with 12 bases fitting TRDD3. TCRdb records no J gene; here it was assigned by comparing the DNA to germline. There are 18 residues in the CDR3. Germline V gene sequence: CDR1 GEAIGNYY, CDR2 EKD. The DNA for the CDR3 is TGTGCCTGTGACACCGGACTGGGGGATACTCCCTACACCGCTAAACTCATCTTT. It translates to CACDTGLGDTPYTAKLIF.

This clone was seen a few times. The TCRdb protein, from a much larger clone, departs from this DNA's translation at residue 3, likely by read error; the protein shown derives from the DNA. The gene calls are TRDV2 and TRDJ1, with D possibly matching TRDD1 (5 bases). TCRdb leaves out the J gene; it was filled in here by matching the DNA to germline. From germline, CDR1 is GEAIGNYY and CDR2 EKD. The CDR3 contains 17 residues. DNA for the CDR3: TGTGCCTATGACGAAATTAATCCCCAACTCCACACCGATAAACTCATCTTT. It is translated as CAYDEINPQLHTDKLIF.

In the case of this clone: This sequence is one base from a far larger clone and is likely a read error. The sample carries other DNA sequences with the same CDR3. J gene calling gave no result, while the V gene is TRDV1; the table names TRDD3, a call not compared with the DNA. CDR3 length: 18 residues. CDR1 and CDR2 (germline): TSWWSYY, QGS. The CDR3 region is CALGAPPQYWGRTDKLIF. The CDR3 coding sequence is TGTGCTCTTGGCGCCCCTCCTCAGTACTGGGGACGCACCGATAAGCTCATCTTT.

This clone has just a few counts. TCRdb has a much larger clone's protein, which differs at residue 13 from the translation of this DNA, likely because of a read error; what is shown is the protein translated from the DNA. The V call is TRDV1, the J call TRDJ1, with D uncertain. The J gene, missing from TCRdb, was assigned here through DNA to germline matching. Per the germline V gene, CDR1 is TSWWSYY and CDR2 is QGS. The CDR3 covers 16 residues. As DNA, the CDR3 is TGTGCTCTTGGCAGCAGACAAATCACTGACACCGATAGACTCATCTTT. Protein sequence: CALGSRQITDTDRLIF.

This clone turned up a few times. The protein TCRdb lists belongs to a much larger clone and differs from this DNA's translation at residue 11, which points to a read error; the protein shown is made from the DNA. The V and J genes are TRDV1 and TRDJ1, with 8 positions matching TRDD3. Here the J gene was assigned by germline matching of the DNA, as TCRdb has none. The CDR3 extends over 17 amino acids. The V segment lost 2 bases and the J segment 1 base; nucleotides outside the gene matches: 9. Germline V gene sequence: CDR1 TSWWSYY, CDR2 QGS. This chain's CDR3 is CALGEKGPLGGTDKLIF. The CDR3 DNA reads TGTGCTCTTGGGGAAAAAGGGCCACTGGGGGGCACCGATAAACTCATCTTT.

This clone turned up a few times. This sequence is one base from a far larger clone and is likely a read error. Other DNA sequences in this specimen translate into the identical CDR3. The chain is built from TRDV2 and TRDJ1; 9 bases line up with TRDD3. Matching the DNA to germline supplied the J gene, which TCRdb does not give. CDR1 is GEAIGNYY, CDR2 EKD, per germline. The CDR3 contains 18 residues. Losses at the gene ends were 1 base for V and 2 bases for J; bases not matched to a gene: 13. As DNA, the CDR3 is TGTGCCTGTGACACGGTTACTGGGGGACAGACATATACCGATAAACTCATCTTT. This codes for CACDTVTGGQTYTDKLIF.

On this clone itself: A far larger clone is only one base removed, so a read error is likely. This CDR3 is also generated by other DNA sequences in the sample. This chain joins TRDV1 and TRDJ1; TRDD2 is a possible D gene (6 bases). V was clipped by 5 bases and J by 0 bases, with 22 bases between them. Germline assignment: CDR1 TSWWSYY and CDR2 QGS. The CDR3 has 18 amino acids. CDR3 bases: TGTGCTCTTGGGATCGGTCCTACGCGCCTACCTTACACCGATAAACTCATCTTT. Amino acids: CALGIGPTRLPYTDKLIF.

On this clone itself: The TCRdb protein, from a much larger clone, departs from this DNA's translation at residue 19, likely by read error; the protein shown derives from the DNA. DNA for the CDR3: TGTGCTCTTGGGAAGATCCCCAAGGACAAAATTCTGGGGGATACGCGCACCGATGAACTCATCTTT. Its protein is CALGKIPKDKILGDTRTDELIF. The chain combines TRDV1 with TRDJ1; 12 nucleotides match TRDD3. TCRdb does not report a J gene; here it was assigned by matching the DNA to germline references. Germline-derived CDR1 and CDR2 are TSWWSYY and QGS. The CDR3 is made up of 22 amino acids.

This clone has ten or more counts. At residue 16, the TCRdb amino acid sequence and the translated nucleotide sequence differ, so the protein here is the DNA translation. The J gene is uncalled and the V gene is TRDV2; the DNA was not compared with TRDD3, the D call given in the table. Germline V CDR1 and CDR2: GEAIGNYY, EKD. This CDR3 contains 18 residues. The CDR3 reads CACDTLLTGDLNTDKPIF. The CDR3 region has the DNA TGTGCCTGTGACACTCTACTTACTGGGGACCTTAACACCGATAAACCCATCTTT.

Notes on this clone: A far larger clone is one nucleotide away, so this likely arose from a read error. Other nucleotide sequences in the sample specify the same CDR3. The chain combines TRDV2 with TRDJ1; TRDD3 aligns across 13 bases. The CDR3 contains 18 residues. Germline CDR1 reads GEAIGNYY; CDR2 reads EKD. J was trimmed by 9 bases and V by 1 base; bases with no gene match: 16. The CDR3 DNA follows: TGTGCCTGTGACACTGCACAACTGGGGGATACGCTGTCCAGACAACTCATCTTT. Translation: CACDTAQLGDTLSRQLIF.

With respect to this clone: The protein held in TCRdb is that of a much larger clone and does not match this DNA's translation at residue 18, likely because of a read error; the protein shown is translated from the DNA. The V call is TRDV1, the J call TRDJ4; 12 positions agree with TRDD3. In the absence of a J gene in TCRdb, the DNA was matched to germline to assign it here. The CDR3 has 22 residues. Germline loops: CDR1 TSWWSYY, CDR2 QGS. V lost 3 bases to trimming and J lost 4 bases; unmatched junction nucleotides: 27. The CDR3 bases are TGTGCTCTTGGGGAGCTTCCCCCTCTAAAGAGTACTGGGGGATACAGAGCCAAACCCCTGATCTTT. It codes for CALGELPPLKSTGGYRAKPLIF.

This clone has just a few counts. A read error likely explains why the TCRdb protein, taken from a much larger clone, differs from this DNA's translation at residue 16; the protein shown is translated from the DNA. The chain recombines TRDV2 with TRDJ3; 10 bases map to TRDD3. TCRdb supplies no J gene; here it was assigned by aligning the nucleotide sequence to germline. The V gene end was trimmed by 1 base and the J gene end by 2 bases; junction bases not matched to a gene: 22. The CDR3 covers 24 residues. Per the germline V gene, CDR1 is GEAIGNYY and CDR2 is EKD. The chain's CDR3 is CACDTLVLGDENPHAPWDTRQMFF. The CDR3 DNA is TGTGCCTGTGACACTCTCGTACTGGGGGATGAAAATCCCCACGCGCCCTGGGACACCCGACAGATGTTTTTC.

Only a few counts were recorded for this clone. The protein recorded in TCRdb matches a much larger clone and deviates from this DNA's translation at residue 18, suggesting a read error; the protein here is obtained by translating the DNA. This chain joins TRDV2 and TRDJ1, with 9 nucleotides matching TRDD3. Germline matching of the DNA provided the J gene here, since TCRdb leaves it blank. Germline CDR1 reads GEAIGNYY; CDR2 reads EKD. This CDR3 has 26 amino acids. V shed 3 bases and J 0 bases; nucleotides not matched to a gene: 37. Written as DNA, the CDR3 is TGTGCCTGTGACTACAGGCCTTCTCCATTCCTGGGGGATCGGGGGGTGCCGAGGTTGTACACCGATAAACTCATCTTT. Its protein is CACDYRPSPFLGDRGVPRLYTDKLIF.

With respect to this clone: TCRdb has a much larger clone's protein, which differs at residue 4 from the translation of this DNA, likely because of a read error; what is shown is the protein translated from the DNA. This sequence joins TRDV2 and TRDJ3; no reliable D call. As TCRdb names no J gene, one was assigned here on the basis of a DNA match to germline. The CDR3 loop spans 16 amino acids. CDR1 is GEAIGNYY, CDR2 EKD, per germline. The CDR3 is CACVTVGSWDTRQMFF. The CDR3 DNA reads TGTGCCTGTGTCACCGTGGGATCCTGGGACACCCGACAGATGTTTTTC.